Given below is one TCR beta chain in context. These data belong to a study of blood T cell repertoires in COVID-19. This CDR3 comprises 14 residues. CDR1 and CDR2 (germline): LGHNT, FRNRAP. The V and J ends lost 6 bases and 8 bases respectively, with 17 bases between them. Original analysis: Amplification from reference gene primers served as the basis for estimated nucleated cell counts. Sequencing used immunoSEQ multiplex PCR; TCRdb keeps in-frame clones, though not all of them. V, J and clone size are taken as reported in that table, and D and trimming were inferred from the DNA itself. The sample shows about 200,000 clones, around 80% of them seen only once.

The source material was peripheral blood. V is TRBV12-5 and J is TRBJ1-5; perhaps TRBD1 as D (6 bases). The sequence was collected from a human donor in a cohort sampled during active COVID-19. CDR3 sequence (DNA): TGTGCTAGTGGCCGGGACATCGTTGAGGAGCCCCAGCATTTT. Encoded protein: CASGRDIVEEPQHF. The full variable domain, with the rest looked up from reference TRBV12-5 and TRBJ1-5, is DARVTQTPRHKVTEMGQEVTMRCQPILGHNTVFWYRQTMMQGLELLAYFRNRAPLDDSGMPKDRFSAEMPDATLATLKIQPSEPRDSAVYFCASGRDIVEEPQHFGDGTRLSIL.